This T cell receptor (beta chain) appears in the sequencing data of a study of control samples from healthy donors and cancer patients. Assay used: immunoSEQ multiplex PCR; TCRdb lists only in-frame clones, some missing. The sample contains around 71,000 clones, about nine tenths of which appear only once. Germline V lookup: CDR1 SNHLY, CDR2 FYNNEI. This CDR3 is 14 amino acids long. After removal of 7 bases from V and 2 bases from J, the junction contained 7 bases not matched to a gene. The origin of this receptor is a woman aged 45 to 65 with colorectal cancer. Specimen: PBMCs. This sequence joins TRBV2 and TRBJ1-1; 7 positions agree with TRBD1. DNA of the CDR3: TGTGCCAGCATGCGGGCAGGGGGTAACACTGAAGCTTTCTTT. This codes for CASMRAGGNTEAFF. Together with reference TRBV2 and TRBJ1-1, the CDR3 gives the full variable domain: EPEVTQTPSHQVTQMGQEVILRCVPISNHLYFYWYRQILGQKVEFLVSFYNNEISEKSEIFDDQFSVERPDGSNFTLKIRSTKLEDSAMYFCASMRAGGNTEAFFGQGTRLTVV.